These 4 T cell receptor beta chains came from one sample sequenced in a study of OX40 agonist ivuxolimab in advanced cancers. Clones were read by immunoSEQ multiplex PCR, and TCRdb kept only the in-frame ones, dropping some. The sample has tens of thousands of clones; around 93% are singletons. Sample: CD4+ or CD8+ T cells sorted from blood, taken in a trial of the OX40 agonist ivuxolimab. These receptors were taken from an adult with an advanced solid tumor such as melanoma, head and neck, liver or kidney cancer.

The rearrangement links TRBV4-2 to TRBJ2-2, with D unclear. This CDR3 contains 17 residues. Germline loops: CDR1 LGHNA, CDR2 YNFKEQ. Trimming removed 1 base from V and 6 bases from J, with 18 bases in between. CDR3 sequence: CASSQGLNLGSAGELFF. The CDR3 bases are TGTGCCAGCAGCCAAGGTTTAAATTTAGGTTCGGCCGGGGAGCTGTTTTTT.

The chain uses TRBV27 and TRBJ1-2; TRBD1 aligns across 8 bases. With 2 bases clipped from V and 8 bases from J, the junction kept 4 bases outside the gene matches. Germline V lookup: CDR1 MNHEY, CDR2 SMNVEV (reference sequence). This CDR3 contains 13 residues. The CDR3 is CASSLTGGWGYTF. Written as DNA, the CDR3 is TGTGCCAGCAGTTTAACAGGGGGGTGGGGCTACACCTTC.

The chain employs TRBV7-8 and TRBJ2-3; no definite D call. With 1 base removed from V and 2 bases from J, the gap between germline ends came to 4 bases. Germline CDR1 is SGHVS and CDR2 is FQNEAQ. The CDR3 length is 13 residues. CDR3 in amino acids: CASSLDPTDTQYF. CDR3 sequence (DNA): TGTGCCAGCAGCTTAGACCCCACAGATACGCAGTATTTT.

J is TRBJ2-3 and V is TRBV12-5; the match to TRBD1 covers 7 bases. Trimming removed 2 bases from V and 2 bases from J; junction bases left unmatched: 10. Germline V gene sequence: CDR1 LGHNT, CDR2 FRNRAP. The CDR3 sequence is 17 residues long. Here the CDR3 reads CASGLYPDRLITDTQYF. CDR3 nucleotides: TGTGCTAGTGGTTTGTACCCGGACAGGCTAATCACAGATACGCAGTATTTT.